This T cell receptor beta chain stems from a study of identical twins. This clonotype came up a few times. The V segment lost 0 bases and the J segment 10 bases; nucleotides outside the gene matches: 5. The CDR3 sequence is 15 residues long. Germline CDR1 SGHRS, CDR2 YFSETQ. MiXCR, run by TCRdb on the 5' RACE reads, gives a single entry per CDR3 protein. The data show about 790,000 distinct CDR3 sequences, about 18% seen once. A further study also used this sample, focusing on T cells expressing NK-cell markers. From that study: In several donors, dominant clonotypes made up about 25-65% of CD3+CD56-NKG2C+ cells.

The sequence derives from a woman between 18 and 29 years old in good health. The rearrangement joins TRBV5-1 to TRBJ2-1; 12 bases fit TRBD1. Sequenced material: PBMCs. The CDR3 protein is CASSLVGQGAGEQFF. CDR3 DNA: TGCGCCAGCAGCTTGGTGGGACAGGGGGCTGGGGAGCAGTTCTTC.